These 29 T cell receptor beta chains were all obtained from the same sample, sequenced in a study of control samples from healthy donors and cancer patients. Measured with immunoSEQ multiplex PCR; TCRdb has only the in-frame clones, and not every one. Of fewer than 120,000 clones listed, roughly 88% are singletons. The sample taken for sequencing was PBMCs. The receptor source for this set is a woman aged 60-75 years with lung cancer.

The CDR3: CASSQTGVEQDEAFF. CDR3 DNA: TGTGCCAGCTCACAAACGGGCGTAGAACAAGATGAAGCTTTCTTT. V usage is TRBV18 and J usage is TRBJ1-1; no clear D gene. Looked up from germline, CDR1 is KGHSH and CDR2 is LQKENI. V lost 4 bases and J lost 7, with 19 bases in between. The CDR3 loop spans 15 amino acids.

The chain has TRBV2 and TRBJ1-2; D is undetermined. V was trimmed by 2 bases and J by 6 bases, leaving 19 bases between them. The CDR3 length is 16 residues. Germline V CDR1 and CDR2: SNHLY, FYNNEI. CDR3 region: CASSERGWAAGDGYTF. CDR3 DNA: TGTGCCAGCAGTGAAAGAGGGTGGGCGGCCGGGGATGGCTACACCTTC.

The chain recombines TRBV25-1 with TRBJ1-1; unclear D gene. V shed 4 bases and J shed 1 base, with 16 bases lying between them. Germline assignment: CDR1 MGHDK and CDR2 SYGVNS. This CDR3 is built from 16 residues. The CDR3 DNA follows: TGTGCCAGCAGTGGATTTTCGAGGACCCGGAACACTGAAGCTTTCTTT. This sequence encodes CASSGFSRTRNTEAFF.

The V gene is TRBV20-1, the J gene TRBJ2-1, with 10 bases fitting TRBD2. CDR3 length: 14 residues. Germline-derived CDR1 and CDR2 are DFQATT and SNEGSKA (reference sequence). V lost 3 bases and J lost 4; bases outside the gene matches: 3. Here the CDR3 reads CSASWTSGYNEQFF. CDR3 sequence (DNA): TGCAGTGCTAGTTGGACTAGCGGTTACAATGAGCAGTTCTTC.

The gene calls are TRBV7-9 and TRBJ1-1; TRBD1 might be the D (6 bases). This CDR3 comprises 11 residues. V dropped 2 bases and J dropped 8 bases, with 6 bases sitting between them. In germline, CDR1 is SEHNR, CDR2 FQNEAQ (reference sequence). The CDR3 loop reads CASSLQGEAFF. Written as DNA, the CDR3 is TGTGCCAGCAGCTTACAGGGGGAAGCTTTCTTT.

The V gene is TRBV7-2, the J gene TRBJ2-3; 9 nucleotides align to TRBD1. Germline lookup yields CDR1 SGHTA and CDR2 FQGNSA. V lost 3 bases and J lost 11; bases outside the gene matches: 12. This CDR3 region has 15 residues. The CDR3 bases are TGTGCCAGCAGCTTGCTGACAGGGGGATTCTCGGGGCAGTATTTT. Protein: CASSLLTGGFSGQYF.

This chain connects TRBV7-2 to TRBJ2-1, with 7 bases aligning to TRBD2. CDR1 and CDR2 from the germline V gene are SGHTA and FQGNSA. This CDR3 is built from 13 residues. The ends lost 4 bases at V and 6 bases at J; junction bases unmatched: 3. The CDR3 region has the DNA TGTGCCAGCAGCTGGCGGGGGAGCAATGAGCAGTTCTTC. This codes for CASSWRGSNEQFF.

The chain is built from TRBV19 and TRBJ2-3, with D uncertain. V lost 9 bases to trimming and J lost 0 bases, with 13 bases between them. The CDR3 totals 14 residues. CDR1 and CDR2 (germline): LNHDA, SQIVND (reference sequence). In DNA form, the CDR3 reads TGTGCCAGCAGGTATGGCTCTAGCACAGATACGCAGTATTTT. This encodes CASRYGSSTDTQYF. The variable domain in full, with the rest retrieved from reference TRBV19 and TRBJ2-3, is DGGITQSPKYLFRKEGQNVTLSCEQNLNHDAMYWYRQDPGQGLRLIYYSQIVNDFQKGDIAEGYSVSREKKESFPLTVTSAQKNPTAFYLCASRYGSSTDTQYFGPGTRLTVL.

The chain has TRBV5-1 and TRBJ1-6; 7 bases are shared with TRBD1. CDR3 size: 15 residues. The germline gives CDR1 SGHRS, CDR2 YFSETQ. V lost 4 bases, J lost 8 bases, and 9 bases stayed unmatched. The CDR3 loop is CASSPLTGTDSPLHF. CDR3 nucleotides: TGCGCCAGCAGCCCATTGACAGGGACCGATTCACCCCTCCACTTT.

The gene calls are TRBV19 and TRBJ2-2, with a possible D match to TRBD2 (6 bases). Per the germline V gene, CDR1 is LNHDA and CDR2 is SQIVND (reference sequence). There are 16 residues in the CDR3. Trimming took off 3 bases at V and 7 bases at J, with 18 bases between the two ends. CDR3 in amino acids: CASSMNGDSSFGELFF. For the CDR3, the DNA is TGTGCCAGTAGTATGAATGGGGACTCCAGCTTCGGGGAGCTGTTTTTT.

This clone was counted a single time. The chain couples TRBV19 to TRBJ2-1, with D possibly matching TRBD2 (5 bases). There are 15 residues in the CDR3. The V gene's germline CDR1 is LNHDA and CDR2 SQIVND (reference sequence). V was trimmed by 1 base and J by 2 bases, leaving 9 bases between them. CDR3 nucleotides: TGTGCCAGTAGTATAGGAGGGAGAGCCTACAATGAGCAGTTCTTC. Protein sequence: CASSIGGRAYNEQFF.

This rearrangement joins TRBV24-1 to TRBJ2-7, with no clear D. Looked up from germline, CDR1 is KGHDR and CDR2 is SFDVKD. CDR3 size: 15 residues. Deletions cut 4 bases from V and 0 bases from J, with 12 bases between. The CDR3 DNA follows: TGTGCCACCAGTGACCCAGCGAGGAGCTCCTACGAGCAGTACTTC. Translated, it gives CATSDPARSSYEQYF.

V usage is TRBV7-8 and J usage is TRBJ1-6; 7 bases are a match to TRBD1. V shed 2 bases and J 10 bases; nucleotides not matched to a gene: 5. Looked up from germline, CDR1 is SGHVS and CDR2 is FQNEAQ. CDR3 length: 14 residues. CDR3 in DNA: TGTGCCAGCAGCTTATCAGGGGGATTCTCACCCCTCCACTTT. This codes for CASSLSGGFSPLHF.

The rearrangement uses TRBV19 and TRBJ2-1; 9 bases agree with TRBD2. The CDR3 has 14 amino acids. Germline values: CDR1 LNHDA, CDR2 SQIVND (reference sequence). The J segment lost 8 bases and the V segment lost 7 bases, leaving 9 bases of the junction unmatched. For the CDR3, the DNA is TGTGCCAGTAATCGCGGGAGGGGGAAGGATGAGCAGTTCTTC. This sequence encodes CASNRGRGKDEQFF.

This sequence joins TRBV5-1 and TRBJ2-3; 8 bases match TRBD1. Germline trimming cut 0 bases from V and 4 bases from J; bases unmatched to any gene: 4. Germline assignment: CDR1 SGHRS and CDR2 YFSETQ. The CDR3 has 15 residues. The CDR3 region has the DNA TGCGCCAGCAGCTTGGTAGGCAGGGGGCCAGATACGCAGTATTTT. This sequence encodes CASSLVGRGPDTQYF.

This clone was recorded once. The chain has TRBV28 and TRBJ2-7; D unresolved. Germline values: CDR1 MDHEN, CDR2 SYDVKM. V lost 7 bases and J lost 0, with 4 bases in between. The CDR3 spans 11 residues. CDR3 sequence (DNA): TGTGCCAGCACAATCTCCTACGAGCAGTACTTC. Its translation is CASTISYEQYF.

A few counts support this clone. The chain uses TRBV6-1 and TRBJ1-5; D possibly corresponds to TRBD1 (6 bases). This CDR3 has 15 amino acids. The V and J ends lost 3 bases and 2 bases respectively, with 11 bases between them. Germline CDR1 reads MNHNS; CDR2 reads SASEGT. CDR3 DNA sequence: TGTGCCAGCAGTGACAGGGGTGGGGGCAATCAGCCCCAGCATTTT. It specifies CASSDRGGGNQPQHF.

The V call is TRBV6-5, the J call TRBJ1-1, with a possible D match to TRBD1 (5 bases). This CDR3 contains 14 residues. Germline V gene sequence: CDR1 MNHEY, CDR2 SVGAGI. The V end lost 4 bases, the J end lost 6 bases, and 15 bases lay between the germline ends. In DNA form, the CDR3 reads TGTGCCAGCAGTTCCGGGGCTATCATAGCTGAAGCTTTCTTT. Protein product: CASSSGAIIAEAFF.

This chain joins TRBV24-1 and TRBJ2-2; 9 nucleotides match TRBD1. V trimming: 4 bases; J trimming: 5 bases; junction bases outside the gene matches: 7. Germline assignment: CDR1 KGHDR and CDR2 SFDVKD. The CDR3 covers 16 residues. The CDR3 bases are TGTGCCACCAGTGAGGCGGGACAGGGCAGAACCGGGGAGCTGTTTTTT. This sequence encodes CATSEAGQGRTGELFF.

The chain is built from TRBV10-3 and TRBJ2-6, with D possibly matching TRBD2 (5 bases). This CDR3 comprises 14 residues. Deletions cut 4 bases from V and 4 bases from J, with 8 bases between. Germline V gives CDR1 ENHRY, CDR2 SYGVKD. CDR3 sequence reads: CAISGSGGANVLTF. DNA for the CDR3: TGTGCCATCAGTGGCTCGGGAGGGGCCAACGTCCTGACTTTC.

The chain combines TRBV14 with TRBJ2-7; D uncertain. Germline V lookup: CDR1 SGHDN, CDR2 FVKESK. Deletions cut 2 bases from V and 5 bases from J, with 4 bases between. The CDR3 consists of 11 residues. CDR3 sequence reads: CASSQYHEQYF. The CDR3 nucleotides are TGTGCCAGCAGCCAATATCACGAGCAGTACTTC.

The rearrangement joins TRBV30 to TRBJ1-1; D possibly corresponds to TRBD1 (5 bases). CDR3 length equals 17 residues. Trimming removed 2 bases at V and 4 bases at J, with 23 bases between. Per the germline V gene, CDR1 is GTSNPN and CDR2 is SVGIG (reference sequence). The CDR3 DNA reads as TGTGCCTGGAGTCGAGGAGTCGTGGGGGGAGAAGGCACTGAAGCTTTCTTT. This translates into CAWSRGVVGGEGTEAFF. Combining the CDR3 with reference TRBV30 and TRBJ1-1 gives the whole variable domain SQTIHQWPATLVQPVGSPLSLECTVEGTSNPNLYWYRQAAGRGLQLLFYSVGIGQISSEVPQNLSASRPQDRQFILSSKKLLLSDSGFYLCAWSRGVVGGEGTEAFFGQGTRLTVV.

In this sample, this clone is medium-sized. This chain connects TRBV10-3 to TRBJ2-1; D may be TRBD2 (5 bases). The CDR3 has 16 residues. CDR1 and CDR2 (germline): ENHRY, SYGVKD. V was clipped by 6 bases and J by 8 bases, with 23 bases between them. Here the CDR3 DNA reads TGTGCCATCAGACGGACCGGGTTCGGGGAGAGGGATGAGCAGTTCTTC. This gives the protein CAIRRTGFGERDEQFF.

The genes are TRBV6-1 and TRBJ1-2; the D gene is possibly TRBD1 (5 bases). Per the germline V gene, CDR1 is MNHNS and CDR2 is SASEGT. Trimming removed 3 bases at V and 8 bases at J, with 19 bases between. This CDR3 contains 15 residues. Written as DNA, the CDR3 is TGTGCCAGCAGTGATAACCCTCGGGGCCATTGGGGCTACACCTTC. It encodes CASSDNPRGHWGYTF.

In its sample, this clone was seen once. The rearrangement links TRBV24-1 to TRBJ2-5, with D perhaps TRBD2 (6 bases). Germline V gives CDR1 KGHDR, CDR2 SFDVKD. The CDR3 loop spans 15 amino acids. V was pared by 2 bases and J by 5 bases, with 14 bases between. CDR3 in amino acids: CATSDWDLGSETQYF. CDR3 coding DNA: TGTGCCACCAGTGATTGGGACCTCGGGAGCGAGACCCAGTACTTC.

This clone appeared once. This rearrangement joins TRBV19 to TRBJ1-2; a possible D gene is TRBD1 (5 bases). Trimming removed 3 bases at V and 3 bases at J, with 11 bases between. Per the germline V gene, CDR1 is LNHDA and CDR2 is SQIVND (reference sequence). This CDR3 contains 14 residues. The CDR3 sequence: CASSISGQDYGYTF. The DNA for the CDR3 is TGTGCCAGTAGTATTTCGGGGCAGGACTATGGCTACACCTTC.

The rearrangement joins TRBV6-5 to TRBJ1-1, with 8 positions matching TRBD1. Per the germline V gene, CDR1 is MNHEY and CDR2 is SVGAGI. Germline trimming cut 2 bases from V and 8 bases from J; bases unmatched to any gene: 7. The CDR3 runs to 14 residues. CDR3 protein: CASSYRTGLSEAFF. CDR3 sequence (DNA): TGTGCCAGCAGTTACAGGACAGGGCTTTCCGAAGCTTTCTTT.

This clone is a singleton in its sample. CDR3 DNA: TGCAGCGTTTCCGCGACACGGACCACTGAAGCTTTCTTT. Translation: CSVSATRTTEAFF. The rearrangement uses TRBV29-1 and TRBJ1-1; D is uncertain. CDR3 length: 13 amino acids. V lost 5 bases to trimming and J lost 4 bases, with 14 bases between them. CDR1 and CDR2 from the germline V gene are SQVTM and ANQGSEA.

This chain joins TRBV7-9 and TRBJ2-2, with TRBD1 identical over 8 bases. CDR1 is SEHNR and CDR2 is FQNEAQ in the germline V gene (reference sequence). V lost 6 bases, J lost 0 bases, and 3 bases stayed unmatched. This CDR3 is built from 15 residues. The CDR3 DNA is TGTGCCAGCAGACCGGGACAGGCGAACACCGGGGAGCTGTTTTTT. This gives the protein CASRPGQANTGELFF.